This record concerns one T cell receptor (beta chain) sequence. Its antigen is not known. V lost 5 bases, J lost 4 bases, and 15 bases lay in between. The CDR3 is 15 amino acids. The germline V gene has CDR1 KGHDR and CDR2 SFDVKD. The sample originates from a study of T cells after yellow fever vaccination. Across the whole study: The authors prepared low-cell-number fractions using SMART-Seq v4 Ultra Low Input. Study observations and caveats: Though weaker, the secondary response peaked faster, on day 5 versus 15.

TCRdb independently ran MiXCR on the 5' RACE reads; one entry per CDR3 protein. Among 450,000 to 600,000 distinct CDR3 sequences listed, about 17% were seen once. The rearrangement links TRBV24-1 to TRBJ2-3; D gene unclear. The TCR was taken from a man between 18 and 29 years old who received the YFV17D yellow fever vaccine. The input for sequencing was PBMCs, taken around 5 days after the first yellow fever vaccination. In DNA form, the CDR3 reads TGTGCCACCAGTGGCCCGAACAAAGGGTCAGATACGCAGTATTTT. It codes for CATSGPNKGSDTQYF.